This T cell receptor (beta chain) was captured by sequencing in a study of T-cell reconstitution after alpha-beta-depleted transplantation in children. There are a few counts of this clonotype. The TCRbeta library was prepared with unique molecular identifiers. TCRdb ran MiXCR on the PCR reads and lists one entry per CDR3 protein. Of a few hundred thousand distinct CDR3 sequences listed, around 9.7% are singletons. Germline CDR1 and CDR2: SQVTM and ANQGSEA. The V segment lost 8 bases and the J segment 5 bases; nucleotides outside the gene matches: 13. There are 15 residues in the CDR3. The chain employs TRBV29-1 and TRBJ2-5; 11 bases map to TRBD2. The input for sequencing was PBMCs from the stem cell graft donor, taken from the stem cell graft. This TCR was recovered from a human donor who donated a stem cell graft to a child with SCID. Written as DNA, the CDR3 is TGCAGCACTGGACCTAGCGGGGGGTTATGGGAGACCCAGTACTTC. Protein: CSTGPSGGLWETQYF.